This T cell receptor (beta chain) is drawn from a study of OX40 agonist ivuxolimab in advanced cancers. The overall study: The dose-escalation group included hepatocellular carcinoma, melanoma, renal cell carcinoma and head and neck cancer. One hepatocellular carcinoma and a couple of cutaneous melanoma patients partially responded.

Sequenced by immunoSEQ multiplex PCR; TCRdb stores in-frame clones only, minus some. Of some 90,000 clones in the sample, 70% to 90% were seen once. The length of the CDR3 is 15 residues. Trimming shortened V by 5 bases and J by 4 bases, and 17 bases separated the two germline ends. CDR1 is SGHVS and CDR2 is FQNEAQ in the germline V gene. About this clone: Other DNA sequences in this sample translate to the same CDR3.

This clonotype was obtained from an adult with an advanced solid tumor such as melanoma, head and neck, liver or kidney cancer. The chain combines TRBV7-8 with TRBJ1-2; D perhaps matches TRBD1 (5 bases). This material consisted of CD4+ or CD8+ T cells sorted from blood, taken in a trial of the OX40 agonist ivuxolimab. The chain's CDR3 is CASSGGAGGGYGYTF. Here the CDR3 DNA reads TGTGCCAGCAGCGGGGGTGCGGGGGGTGGCTATGGCTACACCTTC.